The rows below give T cell receptor beta chains drawn from one sample of a study of STAT5B mutations in CD4+ large granular lymphocyte leukemia. The method was immunoSEQ multiplex PCR; TCRdb's version includes in-frame clones alone and lacks a portion of them. The sample has tens of thousands of clones; under 80% are singletons. The material sequenced was CD4+ T cells from blood buffy coats. The receptors originated from a human donor in good health. The CDR3 runs from the conserved cysteine through the conserved F or W. Each record gives: V gene, J gene, D gene, clone size, CDR3 DNA, CDR3 protein. D genes are given only for firm matches. Size values are once, few and many counts, or a class for expanded clones, and some rows have none.

>TRBV9|TRBJ2-3|.|.
TGTGCCAGCAGCGTAGGGTTCGTATCGGGGGGCGGCGGGGATACGCAGTATTTT
CASSVGFVSGGGGDTQYF
>TRBV7-9|TRBJ1-2|TRBD1|.
TGTGCCAGCATCAAGACAGGGATTAACTATGGCTACACCTTC
CASIKTGINYGYTF
>TRBV11-3|TRBJ2-2|.|.
TGTGCCAGCAGCTTATTGTTCACCGGGGAGCTGTTTTTT
CASSLLFTGELFF
>TRBV18|TRBJ1-1|TRBD1|.
TGTGCCAGCTCACGACAGGGGTCGAACACTGAAGCTTTCTTT
CASSRQGSNTEAFF
>TRBV7-2|TRBJ2-3|.|few
TGTGCCAGCAGCTTAGGGGGAAGTTCAGATACGCAGTATTTT
CASSLGGSSDTQYF
>TRBV5-1|TRBJ1-4|.|.
TGCGCCAGCAGCCCCGGGGCGCAGGGAATGTTCCCATATGAAAAACTGTTTTTT
CASSPGAQGMFPYEKLFF
>TRBV29-1|TRBJ1-2|.|.
TGCAGCGTTGGGATGTTGGGTAGGGCAGTCCTTAACTATGGCTACACCTTC
CSVGMLGRAVLNYGYTF
>TRBV9|TRBJ2-2|TRBD2|few
TGTGCCAGCAGCGTAGGTCGAGCGGGAGGGCCCGGGGAGCTGTTTTTT
CASSVGRAGGPGELFF
>TRBV28|TRBJ2-3|TRBD2|medium-sized
TGTGCCAGCAGTTTTCCCGAGACTAGCGGGAGTTACACAGATACGCAGTATTTT
CASSFPETSGSYTDTQYF
>TRBV20-1|TRBJ2-4|.|.
TGCAGTGCTGGACCGGACAACATTCAGTACTTC
CSAGPDNIQYF